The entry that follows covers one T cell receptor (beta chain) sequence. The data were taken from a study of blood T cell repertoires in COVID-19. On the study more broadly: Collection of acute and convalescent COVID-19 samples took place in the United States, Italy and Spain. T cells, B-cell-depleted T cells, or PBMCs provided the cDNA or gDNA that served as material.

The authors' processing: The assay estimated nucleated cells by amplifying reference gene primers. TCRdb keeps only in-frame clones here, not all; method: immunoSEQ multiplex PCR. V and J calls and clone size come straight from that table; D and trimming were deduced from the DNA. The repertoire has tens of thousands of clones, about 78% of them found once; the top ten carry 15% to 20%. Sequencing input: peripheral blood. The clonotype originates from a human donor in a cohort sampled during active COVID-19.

For the CDR3, the DNA is TGTGCCAGCAGCCAAGATCTTGTCAGGGGCTATGGCTACACCTTC. This gives the protein CASSQDLVRGYGYTF. This rearrangement joins TRBV3-1 (or the pseudogene TRBV3-2) to TRBJ1-2; perhaps TRBD1 as D (6 bases). CDR1 is LGHDT, CDR2 YNNKEL, per germline (reference sequence). Trimming stripped 0 bases from V and 4 bases from J, with 12 bases between. This CDR3 is 15 amino acids long.